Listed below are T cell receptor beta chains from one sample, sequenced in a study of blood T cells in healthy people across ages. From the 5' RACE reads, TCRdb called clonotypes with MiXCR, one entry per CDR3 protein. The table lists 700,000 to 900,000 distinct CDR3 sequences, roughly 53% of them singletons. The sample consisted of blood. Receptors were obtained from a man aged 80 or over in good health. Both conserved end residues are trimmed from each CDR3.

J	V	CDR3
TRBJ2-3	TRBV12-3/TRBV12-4	ASSPNRVRHRDAY
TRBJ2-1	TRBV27	ASSLSGQNLYNEQF
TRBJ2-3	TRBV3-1	ASSQGQGQSTDTQY
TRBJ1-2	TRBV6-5	ASSYWGGAGYGYT
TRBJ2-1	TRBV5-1	ASSLESFLAGGPYNEQF
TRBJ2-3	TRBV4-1	ASSQDVQGGRYAY
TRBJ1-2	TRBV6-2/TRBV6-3	ASSFLQGGRGYT
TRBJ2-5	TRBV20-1	SVAGGGRETQY
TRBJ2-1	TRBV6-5	ASSSLSGAGDNEQF
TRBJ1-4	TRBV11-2	ASSLVGPEKLF
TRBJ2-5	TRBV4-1	AGSRTSGRRGEQY
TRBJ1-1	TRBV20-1	SAAKDRPAF
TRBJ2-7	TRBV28	ASSRTGGRTYEQY
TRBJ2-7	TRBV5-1	ASTDRQASSYEQY
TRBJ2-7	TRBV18	ASSLSGTSSRSYEQY
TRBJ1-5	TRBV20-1	SARDQTNQPQH
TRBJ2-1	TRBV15	ATSRSLAGVTSYNEQF
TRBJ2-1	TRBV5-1	ASSPGPEINNEQF